The rows below give T cell receptor beta chains drawn from one sample of a study of T cell repertoires in cytomegalovirus infection. TCRdb redid the calling of the reads with MiXCR, one entry per CDR3 protein. The sample records some 940,000 distinct CDR3 sequences, approximately 31% being singletons. No cognate antigen is known for these TCRs. The sample here was cultured CD8+ T cells from PBMCs, taken from culture after CMV antigen stimulation. The receptors derive from a human donor in good health (CMV status not recorded). Some clones in this sample may be carry-over from other donors' samples. The CDR3 runs from the conserved cysteine through the conserved F or W. The D gene is left open where the match is weak. Not every row has a clone size; where given, it reads once, few, many or a size class.

j_call clone_size d_call v_call cdr3_aa cdr3_nt
TRBJ1-2 many NA TRBV11-2 CASSFSPERSANYGYTF TGTGCCAGCAGCTTTTCCCCCGAGAGGTCAGCTAACTATGGCTACACCTTC
TRBJ1-6 few NA TRBV20-1 CSASEGSHQNSPLHF TGCAGTGCTAGTGAAGGTTCCCATCAGAATTCACCCCTCCACTTT
TRBJ1-2 NA NA TRBV9 CASTGPGSGYTF TGTGCCAGCACCGGTCCGGGTTCCGGCTACACCTTC
TRBJ2-7 NA NA TRBV10-3 CAITGTNLTYEQYF TGTGCCATCACTGGGACAAATCTTACCTACGAGCAGTACTTC
TRBJ1-1 NA NA TRBV12-3/TRBV12-4 CASSLAVGLDAFF TGTGCCAGCAGCTTAGCGGTTGGGCTTGATGCTTTCTTT
TRBJ1-2 NA NA TRBV15 CATSRDLGVNYGYTF TGTGCCACCAGCAGAGATCTTGGGGTGAACTATGGCTACACCTTC
TRBJ1-2 many NA TRBV7-9 CASSPPGGRGVAQPNYGYTF TGTGCCAGCAGCCCCCCCGGGGGGCGAGGAGTAGCCCAACCTAACTATGGCTACACCTTC
TRBJ2-1 NA TRBD2 TRBV15 CATSRAKRGGDEQFF TGTGCCACCAGCAGAGCGAAGCGGGGGGGCGATGAGCAGTTCTTC
TRBJ2-5 few TRBD2 TRBV4-1 CASSQELAGGLQETQYF TGCGCCAGCAGCCAGGAACTAGCGGGGGGCCTCCAAGAGACCCAGTACTTC
TRBJ2-3 few TRBD1 TRBV6-5 CASSYGDRGTDTQYF TGTGCCAGCAGTTACGGGGACAGGGGGACAGATACGCAGTATTTT
TRBJ1-3 NA NA TRBV12-3/TRBV12-4 CASSGLGERAGNTIYF TGTGCCAGCAGTGGTTTGGGGGAGAGGGCTGGAAACACCATATATTTT